These 2 T cell receptor beta chains share one sample of origin, sequenced in a study of CD8+ T cells in alopecia areata (dated by TCRdb to the late 2010s). The time point tag for this specimen amounts to: less than five weeks on oral tofacitinib. The treatment or condition label corresponds to: oral pan-JAK inhibitor, 5-10 mg twice daily. Preparation of the library involved the immunoSEQ multiplex PCR assay. For TCR sequencing, RNA was extracted from every sample and reverse transcribed into cDNA to serve as template. TCRdb's version of the immuneACCESS table is confined to in-frame rearrangements and falls short of the full clone set. An unresolved V gene accounts for under half of the shortfall where checked; the remainder is of unknown origin. The sample contains about 120,000 clones, 50% to 55% of them found a single time. The biggest ten clones account for 0.46% of the sample. The specimen was CD4+ T cells sorted from blood, collected at week 4, from a patient treated with tofacitinib. The receptors originated from a human donor with alopecia areata.

The DNA of the CDR3 is TGCAGCGTTGATGCGGGCCGCACCGGGGAGCTGTTTTTT. Encoded protein: CSVDAGRTGELFF. This chain connects TRBV29-1 to TRBJ2-2, with D possibly being TRBD2 (5 bases). Per the germline V gene, CDR1 is SQVTM and CDR2 is ANQGSEA. The CDR3 runs to 13 residues. V was trimmed by 3 bases and J by 4 bases, leaving 9 bases between them.

This clone was recorded a few times. V and J are TRBV7-9 and TRBJ2-3; D is unresolved. Germline loops: CDR1 SEHNR, CDR2 FQNEAQ (reference sequence). The germline V and J ends were trimmed by 5 bases and 2 bases, with 2 bases remaining between them. The CDR3 is 11 residues long. CDR3 sequence: CASSNTDTQYF. The CDR3 nucleotides read TGTGCCAGCAGCAACACAGATACGCAGTATTTT.